Shown below are 2 T cell receptor beta chains from a single sample sequenced in a study of beta chain features in type 1 diabetes. Regarding the study as a whole: TCRB CDR3s were moderately but significantly shorter in Type 1 diabetes patients in all four CD4+ subsets.

Expressed TCRB transcripts were sequenced because the entire RNA isolate underwent reverse transcription. Profiled with immunoSEQ multiplex PCR; TCRdb holds only in-frame clones, not every one. The table records about 270,000 clones, roughly an eighth of them present only once. Their antigen targets remain unknown. Sequencing was performed on naive CD4+ T cells from blood. The receptors stem from a man aged 25 to 40 with type 1 diabetes.

The chain couples TRBV5-6 to TRBJ2-2; D not resolved. Germline-derived CDR1 and CDR2 are SGHDT and YYEEEE. CDR3 size: 14 residues. Trimming removed 2 bases at V and 1 base at J, with 6 bases between. Written as DNA, the CDR3 is TGTGCCAGCAGCTTACAGCTGAACACCGGGGAGCTGTTTTTT. Encoded protein: CASSLQLNTGELFF.

This clone turned up a few times. The rearrangement uses TRBV7-2 and TRBJ2-5; tentative D call: TRBD2 (6 bases). CDR1 is SGHTA, CDR2 FQGNSA, per germline. CDR3 length equals 14 residues. With 1 base removed from V and 5 bases from J, the gap between germline ends came to 11 bases. The CDR3 DNA follows: TGTGCCAGCAGCTTAGTTCGGGAGAGGGAGACCCAGTACTTC. It yields the protein CASSLVRERETQYF.